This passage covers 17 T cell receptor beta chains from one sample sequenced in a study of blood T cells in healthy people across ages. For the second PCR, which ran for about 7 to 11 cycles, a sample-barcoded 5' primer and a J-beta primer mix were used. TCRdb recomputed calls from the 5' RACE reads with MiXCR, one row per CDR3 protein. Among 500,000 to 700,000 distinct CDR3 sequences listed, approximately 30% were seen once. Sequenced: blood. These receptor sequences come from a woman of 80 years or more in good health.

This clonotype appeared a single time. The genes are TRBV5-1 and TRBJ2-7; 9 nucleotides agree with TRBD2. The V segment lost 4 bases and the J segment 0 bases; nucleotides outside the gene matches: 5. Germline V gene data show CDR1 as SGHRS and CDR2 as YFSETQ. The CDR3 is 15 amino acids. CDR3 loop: CASSGSGGRSYEQYF. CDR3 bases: TGCGCCAGCAGCGGAAGCGGGGGGCGCTCCTACGAGCAGTACTTC.

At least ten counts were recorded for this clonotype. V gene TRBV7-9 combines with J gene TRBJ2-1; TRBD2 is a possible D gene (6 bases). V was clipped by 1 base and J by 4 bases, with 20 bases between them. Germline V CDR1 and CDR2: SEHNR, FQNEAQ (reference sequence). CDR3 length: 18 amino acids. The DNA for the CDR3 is TGTGCCAGCAGCTTAGGACTTCTAGCGCTCGAAAGTTACAATGAGCAGTTCTTC. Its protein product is CASSLGLLALESYNEQFF.

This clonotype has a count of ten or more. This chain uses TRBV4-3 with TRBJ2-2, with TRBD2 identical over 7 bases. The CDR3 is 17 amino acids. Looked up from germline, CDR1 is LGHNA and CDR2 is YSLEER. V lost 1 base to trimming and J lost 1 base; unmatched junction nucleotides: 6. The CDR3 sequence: CASSQGGGTQNTGELFF. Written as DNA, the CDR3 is TGCGCCAGCAGCCAAGGGGGGGGAACACAGAACACCGGGGAGCTGTTTTTT.

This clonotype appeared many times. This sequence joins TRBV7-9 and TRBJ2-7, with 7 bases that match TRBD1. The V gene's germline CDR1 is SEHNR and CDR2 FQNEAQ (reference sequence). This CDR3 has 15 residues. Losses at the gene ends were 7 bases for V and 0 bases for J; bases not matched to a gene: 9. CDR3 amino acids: CASILTGTASYEQYF. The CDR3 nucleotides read TGTGCCAGCATCCTTACCGGGACAGCCTCCTACGAGCAGTACTTC. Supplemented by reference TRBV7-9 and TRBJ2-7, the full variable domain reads DTGVSQNPRHKITKRGQNVTFRCDPISEHNRLYWYRQTLGQGPEFLTYFQNEAQLEKSRLLSDRFSAERPKGSFSTLEIQRTEQGDSAMYLCASILTGTASYEQYFGPGTRLTVT.

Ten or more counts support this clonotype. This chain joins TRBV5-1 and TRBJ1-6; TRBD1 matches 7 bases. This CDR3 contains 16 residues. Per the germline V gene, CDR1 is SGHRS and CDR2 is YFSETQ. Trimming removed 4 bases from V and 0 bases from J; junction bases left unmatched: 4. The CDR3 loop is CASSPTGLSYNSPLHF. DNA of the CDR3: TGCGCCAGCAGCCCGACAGGGCTCTCCTATAATTCACCCCTCCACTTT.

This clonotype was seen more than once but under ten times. This CDR3 reads CASRGAGRYNEQFF. CDR3 DNA: TGTGCCAGCAGGGGGGCAGGGAGATACAATGAGCAGTTCTTC. The chain employs TRBV2 and TRBJ2-1; TRBD1 is a possible D gene (6 bases). The CDR3 is 14 residues long. The germline CDR1 and CDR2 sequences are SNHLY and FYNNEI. V gave up 6 bases and J gave up 4 bases, with 13 bases separating them.

The CDR3, as DNA: TGTGCCAGCAGGGGTATGGACTATGGCTACACCTTC. Residues: CASRGMDYGYTF. V and J are TRBV6-1 and TRBJ1-2; D unclear. V shed 6 bases and J shed 3 bases, with 8 bases lying between them. The CDR3 runs to 12 residues. Germline CDR1 is MNHNS and CDR2 is SASEGT.

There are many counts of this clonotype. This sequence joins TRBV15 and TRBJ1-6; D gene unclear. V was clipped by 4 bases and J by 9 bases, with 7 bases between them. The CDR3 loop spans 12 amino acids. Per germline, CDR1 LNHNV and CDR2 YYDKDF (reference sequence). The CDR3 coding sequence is TGTGCCACCAGCACCATGGGTTCACCCCTCCACTTT. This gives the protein CATSTMGSPLHF.

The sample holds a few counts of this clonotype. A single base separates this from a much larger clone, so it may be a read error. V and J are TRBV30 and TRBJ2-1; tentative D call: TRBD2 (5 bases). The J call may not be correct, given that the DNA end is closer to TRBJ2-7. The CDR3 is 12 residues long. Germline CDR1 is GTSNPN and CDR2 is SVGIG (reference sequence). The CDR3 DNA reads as TGTGCCTGGCAGCTCGAGGGCAATGAGCAGTACTTC. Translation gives CAWQLEGNEQYF.

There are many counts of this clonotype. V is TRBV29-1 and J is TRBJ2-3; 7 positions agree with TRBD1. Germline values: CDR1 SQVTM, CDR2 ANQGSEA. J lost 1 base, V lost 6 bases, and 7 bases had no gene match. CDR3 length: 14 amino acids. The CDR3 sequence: CSVITGARTDTQYF. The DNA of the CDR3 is TGCAGCGTGATCACAGGGGCCCGCACAGATACGCAGTATTTT.

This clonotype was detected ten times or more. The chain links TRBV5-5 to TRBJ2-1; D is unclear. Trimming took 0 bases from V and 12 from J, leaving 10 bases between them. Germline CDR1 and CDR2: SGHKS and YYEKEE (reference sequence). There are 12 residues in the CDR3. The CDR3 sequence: CASSLELSGQFF. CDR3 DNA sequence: TGTGCCAGCAGCTTGGAATTGTCTGGGCAGTTCTTC.

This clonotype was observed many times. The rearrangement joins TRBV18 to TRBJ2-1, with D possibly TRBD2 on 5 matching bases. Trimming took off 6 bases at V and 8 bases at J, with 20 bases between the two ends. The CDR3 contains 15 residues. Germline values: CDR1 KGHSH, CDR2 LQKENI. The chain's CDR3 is CASSQRELSRDEQFF. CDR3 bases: TGTGCCAGCTCCCAACGGGAACTCTCTCGGGATGAGCAGTTCTTC.

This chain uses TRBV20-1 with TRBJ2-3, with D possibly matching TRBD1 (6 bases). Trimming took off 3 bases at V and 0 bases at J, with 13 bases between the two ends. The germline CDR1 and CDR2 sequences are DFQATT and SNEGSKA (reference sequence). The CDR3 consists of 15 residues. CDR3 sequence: CSASRSRGSTDTQYF. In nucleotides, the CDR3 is TGCAGTGCTAGCCGTTCGAGGGGGAGCACAGATACGCAGTATTTT.

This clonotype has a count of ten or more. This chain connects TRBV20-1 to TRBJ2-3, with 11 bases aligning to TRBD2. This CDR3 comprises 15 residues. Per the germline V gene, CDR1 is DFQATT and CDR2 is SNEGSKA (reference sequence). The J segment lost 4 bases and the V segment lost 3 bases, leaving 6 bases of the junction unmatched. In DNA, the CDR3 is TGCAGTGCTAGCGGTACTAGCGGGGGCGCAGATACGCAGTATTTT. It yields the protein CSASGTSGGADTQYF.

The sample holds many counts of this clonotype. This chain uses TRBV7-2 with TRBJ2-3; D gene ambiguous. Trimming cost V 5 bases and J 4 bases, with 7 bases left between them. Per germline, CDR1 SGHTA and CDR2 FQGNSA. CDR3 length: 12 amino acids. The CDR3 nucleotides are TGTGCCAGCAGCGCGGTCTCAGATACGCAGTATTTT. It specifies CASSAVSDTQYF.

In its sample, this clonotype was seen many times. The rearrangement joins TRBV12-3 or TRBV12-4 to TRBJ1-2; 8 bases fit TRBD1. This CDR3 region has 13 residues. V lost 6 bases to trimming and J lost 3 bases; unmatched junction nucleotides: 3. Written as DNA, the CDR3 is TGTGCCAGCAGCCCGGACAGGGACTATGGCTACACCTTC. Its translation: CASSPDRDYGYTF.

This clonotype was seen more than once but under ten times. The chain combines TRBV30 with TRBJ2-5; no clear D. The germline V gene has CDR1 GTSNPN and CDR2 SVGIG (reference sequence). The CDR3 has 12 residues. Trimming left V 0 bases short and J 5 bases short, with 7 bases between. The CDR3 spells CAWSVMGETQYF. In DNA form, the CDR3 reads TGTGCCTGGAGTGTGATGGGGGAGACCCAGTACTTC.